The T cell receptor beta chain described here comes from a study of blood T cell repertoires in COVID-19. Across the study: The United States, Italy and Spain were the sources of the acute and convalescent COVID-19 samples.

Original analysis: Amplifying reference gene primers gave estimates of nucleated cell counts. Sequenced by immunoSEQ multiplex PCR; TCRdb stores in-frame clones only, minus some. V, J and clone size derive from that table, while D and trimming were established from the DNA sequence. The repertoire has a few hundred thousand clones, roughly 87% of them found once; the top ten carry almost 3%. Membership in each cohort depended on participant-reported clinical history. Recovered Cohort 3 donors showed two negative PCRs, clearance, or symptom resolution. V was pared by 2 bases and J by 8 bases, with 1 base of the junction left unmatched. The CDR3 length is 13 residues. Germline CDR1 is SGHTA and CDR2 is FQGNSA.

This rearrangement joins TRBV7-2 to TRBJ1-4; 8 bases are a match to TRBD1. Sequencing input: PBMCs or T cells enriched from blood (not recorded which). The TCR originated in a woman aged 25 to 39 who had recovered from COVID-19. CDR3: CASSLWTGEKLFF. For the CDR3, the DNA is TGTGCCAGCAGCTTATGGACAGGGGAAAAACTGTTTTTT.